This TCR beta chain was identified in a study of cytomegalovirus exposure and HLA in healthy donors. Study information: Assignment to the Caucasian-associated ancestry cluster applied to around 82% of the approximately 360 genotyped donors. Notes on the study in general: Owing to their indistinguishability, certain V segments, notably TRBV6-2 and TRBV6-3, were excluded. CMV serostatus was the sole immune exposure information available.

Worth noting for this clone: What it binds is unknown.

Primers included in the PCR were 60 Vbeta and 13 Jbeta primers. The repertoire was sequenced with immunoSEQ multiplex PCR; TCRdb's copy has only in-frame clones and lacks some. The repertoire holds 98,000 or so clones, with roughly 80% as singletons. CDR1 SNHLY and CDR2 FYNNEI come from the germline V gene. The V end was cut by 6 bases, the J end by 0 bases, with 12 bases between. CDR3 length: 16 amino acids. The chain recombines TRBV2 with TRBJ2-6, with a weak D call TRBD2 (6 bases). Input material: PBMCs. The clonotype comes from a man aged 60-69 years in good health and CMV-seropositive. The CDR3 nucleotides read TGTGCCAGCAGATGGGAGGCGATCTCTGGGGCCAACGTCCTGACTTTC. Translating it yields CASRWEAISGANVLTF.